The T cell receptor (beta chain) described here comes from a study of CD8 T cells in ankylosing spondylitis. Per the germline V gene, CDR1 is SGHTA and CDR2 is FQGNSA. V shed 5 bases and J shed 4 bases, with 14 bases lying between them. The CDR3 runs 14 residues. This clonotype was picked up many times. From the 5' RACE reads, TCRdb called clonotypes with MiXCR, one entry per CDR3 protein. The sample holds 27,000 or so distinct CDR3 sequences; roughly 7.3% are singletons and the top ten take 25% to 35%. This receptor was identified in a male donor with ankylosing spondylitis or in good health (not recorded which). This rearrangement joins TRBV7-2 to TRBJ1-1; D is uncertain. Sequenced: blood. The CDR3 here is CASSRWQPTTEAFF. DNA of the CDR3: TGTGCCAGCAGCCGGTGGCAACCGACCACTGAAGCTTTCTTT.